This TCR beta chain was identified during a study of blood T cell repertoires in COVID-19. Overall study context: From the United States, Italy and Spain came samples of acute and convalescent COVID-19.

Profiled with immunoSEQ multiplex PCR; TCRdb holds only in-frame clones, not every one. This table holds about 50,000 clones, 85% to 90% found once. The sample holds one count of this clone. Germline V gene sequence: CDR1 MNHNY, CDR2 SVGAGI (reference sequence). The CDR3 spans 15 residues. Trimming shortened V by 2 bases and J by 2 bases, and 12 bases separated the two germline ends. This TCR was sampled from a woman in her sixties with COVID-19, enrolled during active disease. Sequencing was done on a sample of peripheral blood. The chain employs TRBV6-6 and TRBJ1-1; no clear D gene. CDR3 coding DNA: TGTGCCAGCAGTTACAACTTCCTAGGAAACACTGAAGCTTTCTTT. Translated: CASSYNFLGNTEAFF.